Given below is one T cell receptor beta chain in context. The data are from a study of T cell changes during pregnancy in multiple sclerosis. V was pared by 4 bases and J by 0 bases, with 13 bases between. The CDR3 is 16 amino acids. The germline gives CDR1 MNHEY, CDR2 SMNVEV (reference sequence). The protocol was immunoSEQ multiplex PCR, while the TCRdb copy is restricted to in-frame clones and leaves out a portion. The data contain roughly 20,000 clones, about 89% of them seen just once; the ten biggest clones take up around 7.5%. This receptor was taken from a female donor in good health, enrolled as a control in a pregnancy study. Sequencing was performed on CD8+ T cells from peripheral blood mononuclear cells, taken in the second trimester of pregnancy. The chain is built from TRBV27 and TRBJ1-5; D gene unclear. The CDR3 DNA sequence: TGTGCCAGCAGTTCCCTCCCGGGGTTTAGCAATCAGCCCCAGCATTTT. Protein product: CASSSLPGFSNQPQHF.